Listed below are T cell receptor beta chains from one sample, sequenced in a study of T-cell memory formation after mild COVID-19. TCRdb reprocessed the 5' RACE reads with MiXCR, giving one entry per CDR3 protein. The data show 300,000 to 400,000 distinct CDR3 sequences, with 25% to 30% seen just once and roughly 14% held by the top ten. Material: PBMCs or a T cell subset sorted from them (not recorded which). The receptors here all came from an adult woman who had mild COVID-19 (a few samples of this study predate the infection). Cell type and time point are not known. Each CDR3 is given with its conserved first and last residue. Each record gives: D gene, clone size, CDR3 length, J gene, V gene, CDR3 protein, CDR3 DNA. A D gene is named only where the DNA matches it firmly. Clone size, where shown, is once, few, many, or a class for clones that have expanded.

. many 13 TRBJ2-3 TRBV27 CASSLVGTDTQYF TGTGCCAGCAGTTTAGTCGGCACAGATACGCAGTATTTT
TRBD1 once 12 TRBJ1-2 TRBV20-1 CSAKGTDYGYTF TGCAGTGCTAAAGGGACAGACTATGGCTACACCTTC
. many 14 TRBJ2-1 TRBV7-9 CASSLGGTYNEQFF TGTGCCAGCAGTTTAGGCGGGACCTACAATGAGCAGTTCTTC
. few 15 TRBJ2-7 TRBV19 CASSIGRRRTYEQYF TGTGCCAGTAGTATAGGGAGGCGGCGTACCTACGAGCAGTACTTC
. few 15 TRBJ2-4 TRBV12-3/TRBV12-4 CASSLDRDAKNIQYF TGTGCCAGCAGTCTAGACCGGGACGCCAAAAACATTCAGTACTTC
TRBD1 . 15 TRBJ2-5 TRBV2 CASRDRGRGKETQYF TGTGCCAGCAGGGACAGGGGGCGCGGGAAAGAGACCCAGTACTTC
. . 11 TRBJ2-5 TRBV7-2 CASTVKETQYF TGTGCCAGCACGGTAAAAGAGACCCAGTACTTC
TRBD2 . 20 TRBJ2-7 TRBV12-3/TRBV12-4 CASSGALGASGRSGAYEQYF TGTGCCAGCAGTGGAGCCCTGGGAGCTAGCGGGAGATCCGGGGCCTACGAGCAGTACTTC
. . 15 TRBJ2-5 TRBV12-3/TRBV12-4 CASRAPLGVQETQYF TGTGCCAGCAGGGCGCCGTTAGGAGTCCAAGAGACCCAGTACTTC
. . 11 TRBJ1-1 TRBV7-2 CASSETGEAFF TGTGCCAGCAGCGAGACCGGTGAAGCTTTCTTT
. . 11 TRBJ1-1 TRBV12-3/TRBV12-4 CASSNRTEAFF TGTGCCAGCAGCAACCGGACGGAAGCTTTCTTT
TRBD2 . 14 TRBJ2-7 TRBV7-2 CASSPQSGTYEQYF TGTGCCAGCAGCCCCCAAAGCGGGACCTACGAGCAGTACTTC
. . 14 TRBJ1-1 TRBV12-3/TRBV12-4 CASSFDTVNTEAFF TGTGCCAGCAGTTTCGACACAGTGAACACTGAAGCTTTCTTT
. few 13 TRBJ2-7 TRBV7-8 CASSRQLFYEQYF TGTGCCAGCAGCCGACAATTGTTCTACGAGCAGTACTTC
. . 17 TRBJ1-2 TRBV19 CASRQRMEGSSNYGYTF TGTGCCAGTAGGCAACGGATGGAGGGCTCGTCTAACTATGGCTACACCTTC
TRBD1 few 17 TRBJ2-7 TRBV6-6 CASSYPRNSDRGHEQYF TGTGCCAGCAGTTACCCCCGAAACTCGGACAGGGGGCACGAGCAGTACTTC
TRBD2 . 15 TRBJ2-1 TRBV7-6 CASSPSGSPYNEQFF TGTGCCAGCAGCCCAAGCGGGAGTCCCTACAATGAGCAGTTCTTC
TRBD1 few 17 TRBJ1-2 TRBV2 CASSALNPGTGSRGYTF TGTGCCAGCAGTGCCCTAAATCCCGGGACAGGGTCTCGCGGCTACACCTTC
TRBD1 few 16 TRBJ1-5 TRBV3-1 CASSQDGTDSNQPQHF TGTGCCAGCAGCCAGGACGGGACAGACTCCAATCAGCCCCAGCATTTT
. few 13 TRBJ2-1 TRBV7-2 CASSLSRADEQFF TGTGCCAGCAGCTTAAGCAGGGCAGATGAGCAGTTCTTC
. . 13 TRBJ2-2 TRBV24-1 CATSEPGTGELFF TGTGCCACCAGTGAACCCGGGACCGGGGAGCTGTTTTTT
. . 15 TRBJ1-1 TRBV4-1 CASNPVGGMNTEAFF TGCGCCAGCAACCCGGTTGGGGGAATGAACACTGAAGCTTTCTTT
. many 14 TRBJ2-5 TRBV18 CASSSGQGWETQYF TGTGCCAGCTCATCGGGCCAGGGTTGGGAGACCCAGTACTTC
TRBD1 . 13 TRBJ2-3 TRBV11-2 CASSPPGGASQYF TGTGCCAGCAGCCCCCCAGGGGGCGCATCGCAGTATTTT
TRBD2 . 19 TRBJ2-5 TRBV20-1 CSARDRGTSGGAGQETQYF TGCAGTGCTAGAGATAGAGGGACTAGCGGGGGGGCCGGTCAAGAGACCCAGTACTTC
. . 14 TRBJ1-1 TRBV9 CASSVSGRDTEAFF TGTGCCAGCAGCGTATCAGGGAGGGACACTGAAGCTTTCTTT
TRBD2 . 19 TRBJ2-2 TRBV30 CAWKDFLHRGVNRAGELFF TGTGCCTGGAAGGACTTCCTGCACCGGGGGGTCAATAGAGCCGGGGAGCTGTTTTTT
TRBD1 . 14 TRBJ2-7 TRBV20-1 CSATQGQGYYEQYF TGCAGTGCTACCCAGGGACAGGGTTACTACGAGCAGTACTTC
. . 15 TRBJ2-7 TRBV15 CATSRERNSLYEQYF TGTGCCACCAGCAGAGAGAGGAACAGTCTCTACGAGCAGTACTTC
TRBD2 . 15 TRBJ2-1 TRBV3-1 CASTASGRVHNEQFF TGTGCCAGCACGGCTAGCGGGAGGGTACACAATGAGCAGTTCTTC
TRBD1 few 15 TRBJ2-7 TRBV5-1 CASSETGGGGYEQYF TGCGCCAGCTCGGAGACAGGGGGCGGGGGCTACGAGCAGTACTTC
. . 15 TRBJ2-1 TRBV18 CASSREDLSYNEQFF TGTGCCAGCTCACGCGAGGATCTCTCCTACAATGAGCAGTTCTTC
TRBD2 many 12 TRBJ2-3 TRBV20-1 CSARDRSGREYF TGCAGTGCTAGAGACCGTAGCGGGAGAGAGTATTTT
TRBD1 few 13 TRBJ1-1 TRBV20-1 CSASRYRGTEAFF TGCAGTGCTAGTAGGTACAGGGGCACTGAAGCTTTCTTT
. . 14 TRBJ2-5 TRBV12-3/TRBV12-4 CASSRGDASETQYF TGTGCCAGCAGCCGTGGGGACGCTTCGGAGACCCAGTACTTC
. few 14 TRBJ1-1 TRBV29-1 CSVEDGLLNTEAFF TGCAGCGTTGAAGATGGACTGTTGAACACTGAAGCTTTCTTT
. many 15 TRBJ2-3 TRBV5-1 CASSWWLADTDTQYF TGCGCCAGCAGCTGGTGGCTAGCCGACACAGATACGCAGTATTTT
. . 12 TRBJ2-7 TRBV9 CASGAGSYEQYF TGTGCCAGCGGGGCAGGATCCTACGAGCAGTACTTC
. . 12 TRBJ2-1 TRBV12-3/TRBV12-4 CASSFWADEQFF TGTGCCAGCAGTTTTTGGGCTGATGAGCAGTTCTTC
. few 15 TRBJ2-3 TRBV18 CASSLLALGTDTQYF TGTGCCAGCTCACTTTTAGCGCTGGGCACAGATACGCAGTATTTT
TRBD2 few 15 TRBJ2-1 TRBV7-2 CASSFTGTSANEQFF TGTGCCAGCAGCTTTACCGGGACTAGTGCTAATGAGCAGTTCTTC
. . 13 TRBJ2-7 TRBV5-1 CASSLANLYEQYF TGCGCCAGCAGCTTGGCCAATCTCTACGAGCAGTACTTC
. . 11 TRBJ1-5 TRBV6-5 CASGGGQSQHF TGTGCCAGTGGAGGAGGGCAGTCCCAGCATTTT
. . 12 TRBJ1-1 TRBV20-1 CSAGRGDTEAFF TGCAGTGCTGGCCGCGGGGACACTGAAGCTTTCTTT
TRBD1 . 14 TRBJ1-2 TRBV27 CASSSGQASEGYTF TGTGCCAGCAGTTCGGGACAGGCCTCGGAGGGCTACACCTTC
. few 13 TRBJ2-1 TRBV21-1 CASKRLACNEQFF TGTGCCAGCAAGCGACTAGCGTGCAATGAGCAGTTCTTC
. few 13 TRBJ2-1 TRBV7-8 CASSPGSADEQFF TGTGCCAGCAGCCCCGGCTCTGCGGATGAGCAGTTCTTC
. few 17 TRBJ1-4 TRBV4-1 CASSQWVKGGPGEKLFF TGCGCCAGCAGCCAATGGGTGAAGGGGGGGCCGGGTGAAAAACTGTTTTTT
TRBD2 . 19 TRBJ2-2 TRBV4-1 CASSQDRLAGAPFTGELFF TGCGCCAGCAGCCAAGATAGGTTAGCGGGGGCCCCTTTCACCGGGGAGCTGTTTTTT
. . 15 TRBJ2-5 TRBV24-1 CATSEGGAIQETQYF TGTGCCACCAGTGAAGGGGGTGCCATCCAAGAGACCCAGTACTTC
. . 14 TRBJ2-2 TRBV3-1 CASSQGTATGELFF TGTGCCAGCAGCCAAGGGACAGCCACCGGGGAGCTGTTTTTT
TRBD2 . 16 TRBJ2-1 TRBV15 CATSRGGLAGYNEQFF TGTGCCACCAGCAGGGGTGGACTAGCGGGGTACAATGAGCAGTTCTTC
. . 20 TRBJ2-4 TRBV15 CATSRDPPIQGLAAKNIQYF TGTGCCACCAGCAGAGATCCCCCCATTCAGGGTTTGGCAGCCAAAAACATTCAGTACTTC
. . 14 TRBJ2-1 TRBV12-3/TRBV12-4 CASRLGGTGNEQFF TGTGCCAGCAGACTAGGAGGGACGGGAAATGAGCAGTTCTTC